This is a list of T cell receptor beta chains from one sample in a study of CD8+ T cells in alopecia areata. Sequencing used immunoSEQ multiplex PCR; TCRdb keeps in-frame clones, though not all of them. Among 190,000 or so clones listed, 58% were seen once. The sample in question was CD8+ T cells sorted from blood, obtained at week 24, from a patient treated with tofacitinib. The receptors were sampled from a human donor with alopecia areata. Both conserved end residues are part of each CDR3. D genes are given only for firm matches. Clone size is not always given. Where it is, it says once, few, many or a class for expanded clones.

v_gene: TRBV13; abundance: once; j_gene: TRBJ2-7; d_gene: -; CDR3aa: CASSFVLGQAYEQYF; CDR3nt: TGTGCCAGCAGCTTTGTCCTGGGACAAGCCTACGAGCAGTACTTC
v_gene: TRBV5-1; abundance: -; j_gene: TRBJ1-6; d_gene: -; CDR3aa: CASSSYSTALRRGSPLHF; CDR3nt: TGCGCCAGCAGCTCCTACTCGACAGCTCTCAGGCGGGGATCACCCCTCCACTTT
v_gene: TRBV4-1; abundance: -; j_gene: TRBJ2-1; d_gene: TRBD2; CDR3aa: CASSPRLASSYNEQFF; CDR3nt: TGCGCCAGCAGCCCTAGACTAGCGAGCTCCTACAATGAGCAGTTCTTC
v_gene: TRBV6-6; abundance: few; j_gene: TRBJ2-2; d_gene: -; CDR3aa: CASSLRQENTGELFF; CDR3nt: TGTGCCAGCAGTTTACGACAGGAGAACACCGGGGAGCTGTTTTTT
v_gene: TRBV27; abundance: -; j_gene: TRBJ2-1; d_gene: -; CDR3aa: CASSYPGHEQFF; CDR3nt: TGTGCCAGCAGTTACCCCGGCCATGAGCAGTTCTTC
v_gene: TRBV29-1; abundance: -; j_gene: TRBJ1-1; d_gene: -; CDR3aa: CSGQGRDTEAFF; CDR3nt: TGCAGCGGCCAAGGCAGGGACACTGAAGCTTTCTTT
v_gene: TRBV4-2; abundance: -; j_gene: TRBJ2-7; d_gene: -; CDR3aa: CASSRSGHFGSEQYF; CDR3nt: TGTGCCAGCAGCCGCTCGGGACACTTCGGGTCCGAGCAGTACTTC
v_gene: TRBV7-2; abundance: -; j_gene: TRBJ1-5; d_gene: -; CDR3aa: CASSLAGTPYSNQPQHF; CDR3nt: TGTGCCAGCAGCTTAGCGGGGACACCTTATAGCAATCAGCCCCAGCATTTT
v_gene: TRBV29-1; abundance: -; j_gene: TRBJ1-2; d_gene: -; CDR3aa: CSAASITGLDGYTF; CDR3nt: TGCAGCGCCGCTAGTATAACAGGGCTTGATGGCTACACCTTC
v_gene: TRBV25-1; abundance: -; j_gene: TRBJ2-2; d_gene: -; CDR3aa: CASSEYLTGELFF; CDR3nt: TGTGCCAGCAGTGAATATCTCACCGGGGAGCTGTTTTTT
v_gene: TRBV27; abundance: -; j_gene: TRBJ2-2; d_gene: TRBD2; CDR3aa: CASSRGGGTGELFF; CDR3nt: TGTGCCAGCAGCCGGGGGGGCGGAACCGGGGAGCTGTTTTTT
v_gene: TRBV5-6; abundance: -; j_gene: TRBJ2-3; d_gene: TRBD1; CDR3aa: CASGQGTDTQYF; CDR3nt: TGTGCCAGCGGACAGGGCACAGATACGCAGTATTTT
v_gene: TRBV7-9; abundance: -; j_gene: TRBJ1-1; d_gene: -; CDR3aa: CASSFWEDEAFF; CDR3nt: TGTGCCAGCAGCTTTTGGGAGGATGAAGCTTTCTTT
v_gene: TRBV7-9; abundance: -; j_gene: TRBJ2-1; d_gene: -; CDR3aa: CASTEGNHNEQFF; CDR3nt: TGTGCCAGCACCGAGGGCAACCACAATGAGCAGTTCTTC
v_gene: TRBV10-3; abundance: many; j_gene: TRBJ2-5; d_gene: -; CDR3aa: CAISERGVEYQETQYF; CDR3nt: TGTGCCATCAGTGAGAGGGGAGTGGAGTACCAAGAGACCCAGTACTTC
v_gene: TRBV13; abundance: -; j_gene: TRBJ2-3; d_gene: TRBD2; CDR3aa: CASSATSGKDTQYF; CDR3nt: TGTGCCAGCAGCGCGACTAGCGGGAAAGATACGCAGTATTTT
v_gene: TRBV9; abundance: few; j_gene: TRBJ2-2; d_gene: -; CDR3aa: CASSPGAGNTGELFF; CDR3nt: TGTGCCAGCAGCCCGGGGGCGGGGAACACCGGGGAGCTGTTTTTT
v_gene: TRBV15; abundance: -; j_gene: TRBJ2-1; d_gene: TRBD1; CDR3aa: CATSGQGSYNEQFF; CDR3nt: TGTGCCACCAGCGGACAGGGATCCTACAATGAGCAGTTCTTC
v_gene: TRBV30; abundance: -; j_gene: TRBJ2-3; d_gene: TRBD2; CDR3aa: CAWSAAGGLKGSDTQYF; CDR3nt: TGTGCCTGGAGCGCGGCGGGGGGGCTTAAAGGGTCAGATACGCAGTATTTT
v_gene: TRBV18; abundance: -; j_gene: TRBJ2-5; d_gene: -; CDR3aa: CASSPRDSLQGTQYF; CDR3nt: TGTGCCAGCTCACCACGCGATTCCCTTCAGGGGACCCAGTACTTC
v_gene: TRBV5-1; abundance: -; j_gene: TRBJ2-7; d_gene: TRBD1; CDR3aa: CASSLEDRGREQYF; CDR3nt: TGCGCCAGCAGCTTGGAAGACAGGGGGCGCGAGCAGTACTTC
v_gene: TRBV19; abundance: -; j_gene: TRBJ2-1; d_gene: -; CDR3aa: CASIWGNGQFF; CDR3nt: TGTGCCAGTATTTGGGGAAATGGGCAGTTCTTC
v_gene: TRBV27; abundance: -; j_gene: TRBJ2-3; d_gene: -; CDR3aa: CASSGLHPDTQYF; CDR3nt: TGTGCCAGCAGCGGCCTTCATCCAGATACGCAGTATTTT
v_gene: TRBV11-2; abundance: once; j_gene: TRBJ1-2; d_gene: -; CDR3aa: CASSSPRDKANYGYTF; CDR3nt: TGTGCCAGCAGCTCCCCGAGGGACAAAGCTAACTATGGCTACACCTTC
v_gene: TRBV28; abundance: -; j_gene: TRBJ1-6; d_gene: -; CDR3aa: CASSDTGHLNSPLHF; CDR3nt: TGTGCCAGCAGTGATACGGGACATTTGAATTCACCCCTCCACTTT
v_gene: TRBV6-1; abundance: -; j_gene: TRBJ1-4; d_gene: -; CDR3aa: CASRAHAGRDEKLFF; CDR3nt: TGTGCCAGCAGGGCACATGCAGGGCGCGACGAAAAACTGTTTTTT
v_gene: TRBV7-9; abundance: -; j_gene: TRBJ2-4; d_gene: -; CDR3aa: CASSPHPRQQAKNIQYF; CDR3nt: TGTGCCAGCAGCCCCCACCCCCGACAGCAGGCCAAAAACATTCAGTACTTC
v_gene: TRBV30; abundance: -; j_gene: TRBJ2-7; d_gene: -; CDR3aa: CAWSVGGSSYEQYF; CDR3nt: TGTGCCTGGAGTGTAGGAGGCAGCTCCTACGAGCAGTACTTC
v_gene: TRBV27; abundance: -; j_gene: TRBJ2-3; d_gene: -; CDR3aa: CASSPQLTYGTDTQYF; CDR3nt: TGTGCCAGCAGTCCCCAACTAACTTACGGCACAGATACGCAGTATTTT
v_gene: TRBV30; abundance: -; j_gene: TRBJ1-1; d_gene: -; CDR3aa: CAWAGSGFGTEAFF; CDR3nt: TGTGCCTGGGCGGGTTCGGGCTTCGGCACTGAAGCTTTCTTT
v_gene: TRBV7-9; abundance: -; j_gene: TRBJ2-3; d_gene: -; CDR3aa: CASSFSDTQYF; CDR3nt: TGTGCCAGCAGCTTTTCAGATACGCAGTATTTT
v_gene: TRBV2; abundance: -; j_gene: TRBJ2-7; d_gene: TRBD1; CDR3aa: CASSDRPGDRGEQYF; CDR3nt: TGTGCCAGCAGTGATCGGCCTGGGGACAGGGGCGAGCAGTACTTC
v_gene: TRBV5-6; abundance: -; j_gene: TRBJ2-1; d_gene: -; CDR3aa: CASSLGTTEQFF; CDR3nt: TGTGCCAGCAGCTTGGGTACAACCGAGCAGTTCTTC
v_gene: TRBV27; abundance: -; j_gene: TRBJ2-1; d_gene: -; CDR3aa: CASSWAAGIDEQFF; CDR3nt: TGTGCCAGCAGTTGGGCCGCAGGGATCGATGAGCAGTTCTTC
v_gene: TRBV9; abundance: few; j_gene: TRBJ2-1; d_gene: -; CDR3aa: CASSVAADEQFF; CDR3nt: TGTGCCAGCAGCGTGGCGGCGGATGAGCAGTTCTTC
v_gene: TRBV28; abundance: -; j_gene: TRBJ1-1; d_gene: -; CDR3aa: CASRGTVMGTEAFF; CDR3nt: TGTGCCAGCAGGGGGACGGTTATGGGGACTGAAGCTTTCTTT
v_gene: TRBV5-1; abundance: -; j_gene: TRBJ1-1; d_gene: -; CDR3aa: CASSQRTVSYTEAFF; CDR3nt: TGCGCCAGCAGCCAAAGGACAGTTTCCTACACTGAAGCTTTCTTT
v_gene: TRBV11-2; abundance: -; j_gene: TRBJ2-5; d_gene: TRBD1; CDR3aa: CASSPWPGQQETQYF; CDR3nt: TGTGCCAGCAGCCCCTGGCCGGGACAGCAAGAGACCCAGTACTTC
v_gene: TRBV7-8; abundance: -; j_gene: TRBJ1-5; d_gene: -; CDR3aa: CASSFRQSNQPQHF; CDR3nt: TGTGCCAGCAGCTTTCGCCAAAGCAATCAGCCCCAGCATTTT
v_gene: TRBV25-1; abundance: -; j_gene: TRBJ2-1; d_gene: -; CDR3aa: CASSEIGFTVNEQFF; CDR3nt: TGTGCCAGCAGTGAAATAGGATTCACAGTAAATGAGCAGTTCTTC
v_gene: TRBV7-9; abundance: few; j_gene: TRBJ1-1; d_gene: -; CDR3aa: CASSFIPGAGTMNTEAFF; CDR3nt: TGTGCCAGCAGCTTTATTCCCGGGGCGGGAACCATGAACACTGAAGCTTTCTTT
v_gene: TRBV5-6; abundance: -; j_gene: TRBJ1-4; d_gene: TRBD1; CDR3aa: CASSLEVTGTLFF; CDR3nt: TGTGCCAGCAGCTTGGAGGTGACAGGGACTCTGTTTTTT
v_gene: TRBV19; abundance: few; j_gene: TRBJ2-3; d_gene: -; CDR3aa: CASSIIASDTQYF; CDR3nt: TGTGCCAGTAGTATTATTGCATCAGATACGCAGTATTTT
v_gene: TRBV29-1; abundance: few; j_gene: TRBJ2-3; d_gene: TRBD2; CDR3aa: CSVEGSGGLAPEDTQYF; CDR3nt: TGCAGCGTTGAAGGCTCGGGCGGACTAGCGCCAGAAGATACGCAGTATTTT
v_gene: TRBV30; abundance: -; j_gene: TRBJ2-6; d_gene: -; CDR3aa: CAWSVGSGANVLTF; CDR3nt: TGTGCCTGGAGTGTGGGCTCTGGGGCCAACGTCCTGACTTTC
v_gene: TRBV11-2; abundance: -; j_gene: TRBJ2-1; d_gene: -; CDR3aa: CASSFLSIEQFF; CDR3nt: TGTGCCAGCAGCTTTCTCTCTATTGAGCAGTTCTTC
v_gene: TRBV7-2; abundance: -; j_gene: TRBJ2-5; d_gene: TRBD1; CDR3aa: CASSFRDRGRGTQYF; CDR3nt: TGTGCCAGCAGCTTCCGGGACAGGGGGCGAGGGACCCAGTACTTC
v_gene: TRBV2; abundance: -; j_gene: TRBJ2-7; d_gene: TRBD1; CDR3aa: CASSDGYPGTGAYEQYF; CDR3nt: TGTGCCAGCAGTGACGGATATCCCGGGACAGGGGCCTACGAGCAGTACTTC
v_gene: TRBV11-2; abundance: -; j_gene: TRBJ1-1; d_gene: -; CDR3aa: CASSHGLGGNTEAFF; CDR3nt: TGTGCCAGCAGCCACGGCTTAGGAGGGAACACTGAAGCTTTCTTT
v_gene: TRBV27; abundance: -; j_gene: TRBJ1-2; d_gene: -; CDR3aa: CASSFRTAGDGYTF; CDR3nt: TGTGCCAGCAGTTTCCGGACAGCAGGGGATGGCTACACCTTC
v_gene: TRBV15; abundance: -; j_gene: TRBJ2-3; d_gene: -; CDR3aa: CATSSHRETDTQYF; CDR3nt: TGTGCCACCAGCAGTCACAGGGAAACAGATACGCAGTATTTT
v_gene: TRBV7-9; abundance: once; j_gene: TRBJ1-1; d_gene: -; CDR3aa: CASSLSATEAFF; CDR3nt: TGTGCCAGCAGCTTATCAGCTACTGAAGCTTTCTTT
v_gene: TRBV19; abundance: -; j_gene: TRBJ2-4; d_gene: -; CDR3aa: CASSIAAGGDRKYF; CDR3nt: TGTGCCAGTAGTATAGCGGCGGGGGGGGACAGGAAGTACTTC
v_gene: TRBV6-1; abundance: -; j_gene: TRBJ2-2; d_gene: -; CDR3aa: CASSEGPNGELFF; CDR3nt: TGTGCCAGCAGTGAAGGACCCAACGGGGAGCTGTTTTTT
v_gene: TRBV6-5; abundance: -; j_gene: TRBJ2-7; d_gene: -; CDR3aa: CASIQLGHSSYEQYF; CDR3nt: TGTGCCAGCATCCAGTTGGGACACAGCTCCTACGAGCAGTACTTC